This entry describes one T cell receptor beta chain. TCRdb keeps only in-frame clones here, not all; method: immunoSEQ multiplex PCR. In the table there are under 300,000 clones, approximately 79% of which are singletons. This specimen comes from a study of blood T cell repertoires in COVID-19. Study at large: Samples came from the United States, Italy and Spain, spanning acute and convalescent COVID-19.

Trimming took 6 bases from V and 6 from J, leaving 21 bases between them. CDR1 is SNHLY, CDR2 FYNNEI, per germline. The CDR3 length is 16 residues. The rearrangement uses TRBV2 and TRBJ2-1; D is ambiguous. Sequencing was performed on peripheral blood. The sequence came from a woman aged 40 to 49 with active or convalescent COVID-19. This chain's CDR3 is CASSEKESPVRNEQFF. In DNA, the CDR3 is TGTGCCAGCAGCGAGAAAGAGAGCCCGGTACGCAATGAGCAGTTCTTC.